The next 10 T cell receptor beta chains were all read from a single sample in a study of beta chain features in type 1 diabetes. Overall study results and limits: In all four CD4+ subsets, TCRB CDR3 length was significantly, moderately reduced in type 1 diabetes.

No antigen is known for these receptors. Since all of the isolated RNA was reverse transcribed, expressed TCRB transcripts were what got sequenced. Some clones are missing from TCRdb's copy, which holds only in-frame ones; the method was immunoSEQ multiplex PCR. Of fewer than 400,000 clones in the sample, approximately 9.9% were seen once. The sample was central memory CD4+ T cells from blood. All receptors come from a man in his thirties or forties with type 1 diabetes.

Only a few counts were recorded for this clone. The chain uses TRBV9 and TRBJ2-5; D is unresolved. The CDR3 spans 16 residues. CDR1 is SGDLS, CDR2 YYNGEE, per germline. Trimming took 4 bases from V and 0 from J, leaving 16 bases between them. CDR3 in amino acids: CASSRRSAGYQETQYF. The DNA of the CDR3 is TGTGCCAGCAGCCGAAGGTCAGCCGGGTACCAAGAGACCCAGTACTTC.

This clone was recorded a few times. This chain connects TRBV29-1 to TRBJ1-4; D remains ambiguous. This CDR3 has 15 residues. Deletions cut 5 bases from V and 0 bases from J, with 13 bases between. Per germline, CDR1 SQVTM and CDR2 ANQGSEA. The CDR3 here is CSVRARGATNEKLFF. The CDR3 DNA is TGCAGCGTTCGGGCCCGGGGTGCAACTAATGAAAAACTGTTTTTT. The full variable domain, its missing parts supplied by reference TRBV29-1 and TRBJ1-4, is SAVISQKPSRDICQRGTSLTIQCQVDSQVTMMFWYRQQPGQSLTLIATANQGSEATYESGFVIDKFPISRPNLTFSTLTVSNMSPEDSSIYLCSVRARGATNEKLFFGSGTQLSVL.

This clone showed up just a few times. This chain joins TRBV27 and TRBJ2-3, with TRBD2 matching over 12 bases. The trim removed 5 bases at V and 0 bases at J, leaving 6 bases unmatched. CDR3 length: 17 amino acids. The germline V gene has CDR1 MNHEY and CDR2 SMNVEV (reference sequence). CDR3 bases: TGTGCCAGCAGTCGCCTGACTAGCGGGGGTAGCACAGATACGCAGTATTTT. Protein: CASSRLTSGGSTDTQYF.

The table lists this clone with a few counts. The rearrangement uses TRBV10-3 and TRBJ1-2; the D is unclear. CDR3 length: 15 amino acids. Germline V lookup: CDR1 ENHRY, CDR2 SYGVKD. The ends were cut back, 3 bases at V and 1 base at J, with 12 bases in the middle. CDR3 sequence reads: CAISEFSTINYGYTF. In DNA, the CDR3 is TGTGCCATCAGTGAATTTTCGACAATTAACTATGGCTACACCTTC.

This clone was observed a handful of times. Other DNA sequences in this specimen translate into the identical CDR3. The chain employs TRBV7-7 and TRBJ2-5; TRBD2 agrees at 11 bases. The ends lost 2 bases at V and 1 base at J; junction bases unmatched: 0. The CDR3 consists of 15 residues. CDR1 SSHAT and CDR2 FNYEAQ come from the germline V gene (reference sequence). CDR3: CASSLLAGGQETQYF. The CDR3 DNA is TGTGCCAGCAGCTTACTAGCGGGGGGCCAAGAGACCCAGTACTTC.

This clone was detected only a few times. V and J are TRBV9 and TRBJ1-5; no firm D call. In germline, CDR1 is SGDLS, CDR2 YYNGEE. The CDR3 consists of 15 residues. V lost 0 bases, J lost 0 bases, and 7 bases lay in between. This chain's CDR3 is CASSVAPVSNQPQHF. The CDR3, as DNA: TGTGCCAGCAGCGTAGCGCCGGTTAGCAATCAGCCCCAGCATTTT.

Only a few counts were recorded for this clone. The chain recombines TRBV4-3 with TRBJ2-7; no reliable D call. V dropped 1 base and J dropped 2 bases, with 9 bases sitting between them. CDR1 is LGHNA, CDR2 YSLEER, per germline. The CDR3 sequence is 14 residues long. The CDR3 reads CASSQVGSTYEQYF. CDR3 nucleotide sequence: TGCGCCAGCAGCCAAGTAGGCAGTACCTACGAGCAGTACTTC.

The CDR3 protein is CASSPGQGRLGYTF. Written as DNA, the CDR3 is TGTGCCAGCAGCCCCGGACAGGGCCGACTAGGCTACACCTTC. The rearrangement links TRBV7-9 to TRBJ1-2, with 8 bases lining up with TRBD1. Germline CDR1 reads SEHNR; CDR2 reads FQNEAQ (reference sequence). The trim removed 5 bases at V and 8 bases at J, leaving 10 bases unmatched. This CDR3 is 14 amino acids long.

In its sample, this clone was seen a few times. The gene calls are TRBV5-1 and TRBJ2-1; the D is unclear. The CDR3 runs to 14 residues. Germline values: CDR1 SGHRS, CDR2 YFSETQ. Trimming left V 4 bases short and J 0 bases short, with 8 bases between. This chain's CDR3 is CASSKDLSYNEQFF. The CDR3 DNA follows: TGCGCCAGCAGCAAGGACCTCTCCTACAATGAGCAGTTCTTC.

The chain links TRBV7-2 to TRBJ2-4; D uncertain. This CDR3 is 17 amino acids long. V was pared by 1 base and J by 0 bases, with 13 bases between. Germline assignment: CDR1 SGHTA and CDR2 FQGNSA. CDR3 bases: TGTGCCAGCAGCTTAGGGATGGGTCGCTTAGCCAAAAACATTCAGTACTTC. Its translation is CASSLGMGRLAKNIQYF.